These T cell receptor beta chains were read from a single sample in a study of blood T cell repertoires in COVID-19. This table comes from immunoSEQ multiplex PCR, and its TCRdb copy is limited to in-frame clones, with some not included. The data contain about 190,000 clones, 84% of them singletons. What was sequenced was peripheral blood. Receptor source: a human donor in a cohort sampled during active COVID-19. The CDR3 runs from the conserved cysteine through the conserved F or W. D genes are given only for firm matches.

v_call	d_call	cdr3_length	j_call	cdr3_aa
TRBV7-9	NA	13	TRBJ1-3	CASSFRNGNTIYF
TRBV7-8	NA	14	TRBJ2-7	CASSRQGGGYEQYF
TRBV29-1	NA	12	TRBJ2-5	CSVGRAGETQYF
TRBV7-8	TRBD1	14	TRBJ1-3	CASSIGQGRNTIYF
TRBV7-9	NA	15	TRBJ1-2	CASSQDRISNYGYTF
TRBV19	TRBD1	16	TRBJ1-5	CASSILWTGIYQPQHF
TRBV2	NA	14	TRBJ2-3	CASSEALSMDTQYF
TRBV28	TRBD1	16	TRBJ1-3	CASSRTGVNPGNTIYF
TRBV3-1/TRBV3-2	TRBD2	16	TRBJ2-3	CASSQRLAGSTDTQYF
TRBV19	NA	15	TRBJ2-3	CASSPHRESTDTQYF
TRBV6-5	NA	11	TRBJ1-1	CASRAGTRAFF
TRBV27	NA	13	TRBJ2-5	CASSFSIGETQYF
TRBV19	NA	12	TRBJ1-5	CASSILSEPQHF
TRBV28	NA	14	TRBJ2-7	CASILTPNSYEQYF
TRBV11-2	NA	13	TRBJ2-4	CASSRVGQGIQYF
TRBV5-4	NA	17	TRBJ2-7	CASSLFRGASGSYEQYF
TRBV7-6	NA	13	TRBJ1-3	CASSADSRNTIYF
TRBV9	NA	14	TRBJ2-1	CASSVVGIGGEQFF
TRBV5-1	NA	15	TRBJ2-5	CASSLGGSVQETQYF
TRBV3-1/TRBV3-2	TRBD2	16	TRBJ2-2	CASSQDRLAATGELFF
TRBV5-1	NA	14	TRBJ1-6	CASSAGQSHSPLHF
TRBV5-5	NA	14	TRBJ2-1	CASSPQGVGNEQFF
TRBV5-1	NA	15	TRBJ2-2	CASSLPGANTGELFF
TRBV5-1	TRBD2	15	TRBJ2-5	CASSRRLAGVETQYF
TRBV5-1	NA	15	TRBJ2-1	CASSYDRSSYNEQFF
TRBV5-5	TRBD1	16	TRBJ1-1	CASSHAPGQVAHGAFF
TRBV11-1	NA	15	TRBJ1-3	CASSFMADSGNTIYF
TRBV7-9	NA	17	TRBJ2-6	CASSPGTPRSGANVLTF
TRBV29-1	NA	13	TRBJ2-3	CSVLDRSTDTQYF
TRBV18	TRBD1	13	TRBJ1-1	CASSPGTGGEAFF
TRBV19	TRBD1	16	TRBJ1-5	CASSTTGQRTNQPQHF
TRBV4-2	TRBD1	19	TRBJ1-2	CASSQDRGFWTGIQRGYTF
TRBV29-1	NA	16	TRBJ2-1	CSATTQTGYFYNEQFF
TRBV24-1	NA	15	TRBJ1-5	CATSEAGISNQPQHF
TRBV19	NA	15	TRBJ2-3	CASSIASPGADTQYF
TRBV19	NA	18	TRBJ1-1	CASSMAGPTPYSDTEAFF
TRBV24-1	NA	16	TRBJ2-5	CATSDTRTDWGETQYF
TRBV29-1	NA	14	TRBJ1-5	CSVRYGNSNQPQHF
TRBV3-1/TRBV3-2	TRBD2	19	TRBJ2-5	CASSYVRLAGGAGRETQYF
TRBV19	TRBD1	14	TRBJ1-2	CASSLWDRNYGYTF